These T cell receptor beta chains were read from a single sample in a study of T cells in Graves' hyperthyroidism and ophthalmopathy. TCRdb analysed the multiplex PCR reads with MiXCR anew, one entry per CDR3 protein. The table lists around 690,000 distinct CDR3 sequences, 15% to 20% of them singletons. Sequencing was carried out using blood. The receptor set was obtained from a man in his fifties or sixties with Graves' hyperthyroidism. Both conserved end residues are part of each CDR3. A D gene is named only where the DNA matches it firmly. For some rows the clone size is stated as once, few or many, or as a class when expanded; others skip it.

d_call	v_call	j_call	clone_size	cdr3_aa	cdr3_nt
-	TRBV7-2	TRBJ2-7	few	CASSLRSLPSYEQYF	TGTGCCAGCAGCCTTAGATCTTTGCCCTCCTACGAGCAGTACTTC
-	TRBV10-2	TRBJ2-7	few	CASSESRGTNYEQYF	TGCGCCAGCAGTGAGTCGAGGGGGACAAACTACGAGCAGTACTTC
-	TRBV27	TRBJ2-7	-	CASGKDRTSYEQYF	TGTGCCAGCGGAAAGGACAGAACCTCCTACGAGCAGTACTTC
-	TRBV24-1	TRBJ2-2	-	CATSDPGTTTGELFF	TGTGCCACCAGTGACCCCGGGACAACCACCGGGGAGCTGTTTTTT
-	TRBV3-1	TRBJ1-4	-	CASSRGPPPGEKLFF	TGTGCCAGCAGCCGAGGACCCCCGCCGGGTGAAAAACTGTTTTTT
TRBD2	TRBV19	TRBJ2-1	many	CASSILGLVGEQFF	TGTGCCAGTAGTATATTAGGACTAGTCGGTGAGCAGTTCTTC
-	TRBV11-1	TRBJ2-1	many	CASRPVRDNEQFF	TGTGCCAGCAGGCCAGTCCGGGACAATGAGCAGTTCTTC
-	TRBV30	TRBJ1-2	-	CAYFYVGYGYTF	TGTGCCTACTTCTACGTAGGCTATGGCTACACCTTC
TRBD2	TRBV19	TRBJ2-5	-	CASSIPGLAGHQETQYF	TGTGCCAGTAGTATCCCTGGACTAGCGGGACACCAAGAGACCCAGTACTTC
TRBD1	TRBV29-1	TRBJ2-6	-	CSVESAGQGSIGANVLTF	TGCAGCGTTGAGTCGGCGGGACAGGGATCGATCGGGGCCAACGTCCTGACTTTC
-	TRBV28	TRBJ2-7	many	CASRGDFAYEQYF	TGTGCCAGCAGGGGGGACTTCGCCTACGAGCAGTACTTC
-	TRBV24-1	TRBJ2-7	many	CATSDLGTIEYF	TGTGCCACCAGTGATCTTGGGACGATCGAGTACTTC
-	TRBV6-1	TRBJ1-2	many	CASTPGAFYGYTF	TGTGCCAGCACCCCGGGAGCTTTTTATGGCTACACCTTC
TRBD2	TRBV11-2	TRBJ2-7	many	CASTLTATSGSYEQYF	TGTGCCAGCACTCTAACGGCGACTAGCGGGAGCTACGAGCAGTACTTC
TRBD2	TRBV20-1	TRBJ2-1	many	CSAIFASGSYNEQFF	TGCAGTGCTATTTTCGCTAGCGGGAGCTACAATGAGCAGTTCTTC
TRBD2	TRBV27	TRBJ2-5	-	CASSLFSASGREQYF	TGTGCCAGCAGTTTATTCTCGGCTAGCGGGAGAGAGCAGTACTTC
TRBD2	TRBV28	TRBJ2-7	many	CASALAGREQYF	TGTGCATCGGCACTAGCGGGAAGGGAGCAGTACTTC
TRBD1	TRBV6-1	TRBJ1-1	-	CASSARGLDTEAFF	TGTGCCAGCAGTGCCAGGGGGTTGGACACTGAAGCTTTCTTT
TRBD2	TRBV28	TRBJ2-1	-	CASSRTSGIPPNEQFF	TGTGCCAGCAGTCGGACTAGCGGGATACCCCCCAATGAGCAGTTCTTC
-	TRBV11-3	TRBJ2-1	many	CASSLGSQGRIPEQFF	TGTGCCAGCAGCTTAGGTTCGCAGGGGCGAATTCCCGAGCAGTTCTTC
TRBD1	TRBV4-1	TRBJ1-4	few	CASSIPTGEKLFF	TGCGCCAGCAGCATACCGACAGGGGAAAAACTGTTTTTT
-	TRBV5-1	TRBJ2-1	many	CASSLDGNSYNEQFF	TGCGCCAGCAGCTTGGACGGGAACTCCTACAATGAGCAGTTCTTC
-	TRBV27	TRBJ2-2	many	CASSPSFLFPTGELFF	TGTGCCAGCAGCCCGTCCTTCCTCTTCCCTACCGGGGAGCTGTTTTTT
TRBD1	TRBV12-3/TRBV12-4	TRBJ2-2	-	CASTSGVGQGSGELFF	TGTGCCAGCACCTCTGGGGTAGGACAGGGGTCCGGGGAGCTGTTTTTT
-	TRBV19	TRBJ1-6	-	CASSPPRGHRDSPLHF	TGTGCCAGTAGTCCACCCCGGGGACACAGAGATTCACCCCTCCACTTT
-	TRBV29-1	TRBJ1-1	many	CSVFPEMNTEAFF	TGCAGCGTTTTTCCAGAGATGAACACTGAAGCTTTCTTT
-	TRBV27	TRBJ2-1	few	CASSLSTHNEQFF	TGTGCCAGCAGTTTATCGACGCACAATGAGCAGTTCTTC
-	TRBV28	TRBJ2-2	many	CATVRVTGELFF	TGTGCCACTGTTAGGGTCACCGGGGAGCTGTTTTTT
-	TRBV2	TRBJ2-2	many	CASTGTDINTGELFF	TGTGCCAGCACGGGAACGGACATTAACACCGGGGAGCTGTTTTTT
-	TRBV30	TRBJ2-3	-	CAWITSGRTDTQYF	TGTGCCTGGATAACAAGCGGTCGCACAGATACGCAGTATTTT
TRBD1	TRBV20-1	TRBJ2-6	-	CSAKDPGTGTLSGANVLTF	TGCAGTGCTAAGGACCCCGGGACAGGGACCCTCTCTGGGGCCAACGTCCTGACTTTC
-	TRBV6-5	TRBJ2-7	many	CASNLDINYEQYF	TGTGCCAGCAACCTTGACATCAACTACGAGCAGTACTTC
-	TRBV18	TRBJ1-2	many	CASSPGEAYGYTF	TGTGCCAGCTCACCGGGGGAGGCCTATGGCTACACCTTC
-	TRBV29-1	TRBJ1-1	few	CSVEGDKTEAFF	TGCAGCGTTGAGGGGGATAAGACTGAAGCTTTCTTT